This T cell receptor (beta chain) was identified during a study of T cell responses to AZD1222 COVID-19 vaccine. This clone was seen at least ten times. Method: immunoSEQ multiplex PCR; TCRdb's copy keeps in-frame clones and lacks some. The data hold around 94,000 clones, with 85% to 90% observed a single time. With 7 bases removed from V and 3 bases from J, the gap between germline ends came to 16 bases. This CDR3 has 15 amino acids. The V gene's germline CDR1 is MDHEN and CDR2 SYDVKM. The clonotype originates from an adult in good health. The rearrangement links TRBV28 to TRBJ1-5; D perhaps matches TRBD1 (5 bases). The specimen was peripheral blood, collected on day 0 of AZD1222 vaccination. The chain's CDR3 is CASNPPGGLNQPQHF. Written as DNA, the CDR3 is TGTGCCAGCAACCCCCCGGGGGGTCTCAATCAGCCCCAGCATTTT.